This T cell receptor (beta chain) was recorded in a study of OX40 agonist ivuxolimab in advanced cancers. Turning to the overall study: Ivuxolimab was a fully human IgG2 agonistic monoclonal antibody targeting the costimulatory receptor OX40 (CD134). Intravenous ivuxolimab was administered to patients every 2 weeks at six dose levels: 0.01, 0.1, 0.3, 1.5, 3 and 10 mg/kg. Of the approximately 50 dose-escalation patients, hepatocellular carcinoma was present in roughly 19, melanoma in roughly 15, renal cell carcinoma in 9 and head and neck cancer in 9. In the dose-escalation cohort, 70% to 85% of patients were male, and the mean age was approximately 60 years, with a range of roughly 20 to 79. Prior anti-PD-1, anti-PD-L1 or anti-CTLA-4 therapy was permitted, and checkpoint inhibitors had been received by 40% to 50% of dose-escalation patients. Partial responses occurred in three dose-escalation patients: two with cutaneous melanoma and one with hepatocellular carcinoma. The purpose of peripheral TCRbeta sequencing was to test whether ivuxolimab changed TCR sequence diversity and led to clonal T-cell expansion. The monotherapy dose-escalation portion (N = 52 patients) of the phase I ivuxolimab trial is reported in the paper.

Worth noting for this clone: Its binding antigen is unknown. Base qualities were left out, and no much larger clone turns up one base away.

Genomic DNA was extracted from sorted cells for sequencing of the TCRbeta CDR3 region. TCRbeta CDR3 regions were sequenced using the immunoSEQ Assay. Held by TCRdb, this immuneACCESS table contains in-frame sequences only and omits some clones. Under half of the omission traces to an unresolved V gene where checked; the cause of the rest is unknown. The sample yields about 66,000 clones; about 88% were counted once. About 0.7% of the sample is in the top ten clones. The CDR3, cysteine through phenylalanine, is 13 amino acids long. Just CDR3 DNA is preserved here, 39 bases in frame from base 1. The V end gives up 8 bases and the J end 7 bases, leaving 4 bases in the junction not matched to a gene. From the germline V gene, CDR1 is MDHEN and CDR2 is SYDVKM. Overall results and qualifications from the work: The antigen specificity of the clonally expanded peripheral T cells was not determined. Low levels of normalized T-cell clonal expansion were also seen in some patients who did not respond. After ivuxolimab, expanded clones were on average more numerous among CD8+ T cells than among CD4+ T cells. In the 0.1-3.0 mg/kg groups, partial responders had among the lowest normalized peripheral clonal expansion, particularly in CD8+ T cells. At doses from 0.1 to 3.0 mg/kg, clonal expansion was seen in both CD4+ and CD8+ blood T cells between baseline and week 6.

The trial excluded patients who had a history of autoimmune disease or were on systemic immunosuppression. Peripheral blood for TCR sequencing was collected from all dose cohorts at baseline, on cycle 4 day 1, and on cycle 7 day 1. The samples were drawn from a first-in-human, open-label, multicenter phase I dose-escalation trial of ivuxolimab. Adults with locally advanced or metastatic melanoma, renal cell, hepatocellular, or head and neck squamous cell carcinoma were enrolled in the trial. Before TCR sequencing, CD4+ and CD8+ T cells were separately sorted from peripheral blood. The V gene is TRBV28 and the J gene is TRBJ2-1; 11 central bases correspond to TRBD2. Source: CD4+ or CD8+ T cells sorted from blood, taken in a trial of the OX40 agonist ivuxolimab. The receptor was derived from an adult with an advanced solid tumor such as melanoma, head and neck, liver or kidney cancer. The CDR3 has the sequence CASVTSGRNEQFF. The DNA is as follows: TGTGCCAGCGTCACTAGCGGGAGAAATGAGCAGTTCTTC.